Listed below are T cell receptor beta chains from one sample, sequenced in a study of blood T cells in healthy people across ages. TCRdb ran MiXCR on the 5' RACE reads and lists one entry per CDR3 protein. This sample carries nearly 1 million distinct CDR3 sequences, roughly half of them seen once, and the ten largest clones take around a fifth. Input material: blood. Receptors originate from an older woman in good health. CDR3s include the opening cysteine and the closing phenylalanine or tryptophan. Each record gives: V gene, clone size, D gene, J gene, CDR3 DNA, CDR3 protein. A D gene is named only where the DNA matches it firmly. The size of a clone is reported for some rows only, either as once, few or many, or as a class for expanded clones.

TRBV20-1	few	TRBD1	TRBJ2-7	TGCAGTGCTGGGGGACAGGGGGTCTACGAGCAGTACTTC	CSAGGQGVYEQYF
TRBV15	.	.	TRBJ2-1	TGTGCCACCAGCAGAGATGGGAGTCGCCTATACAATGAGCAGTTCTTC	CATSRDGSRLYNEQFF
TRBV20-1	.	.	TRBJ2-5	TGCAGCACCTCTGGGGCAGGGGTTCAAGAGACCCAGTACTTC	CSTSGAGVQETQYF
TRBV9	.	TRBD2	TRBJ2-1	TGTGCCAGCAGCGTAGGTAGCGGGACTAGTGAGCAGTTCTTC	CASSVGSGTSEQFF
TRBV11-2	.	.	TRBJ2-3	TGTGCCAGCAGCTTAAAAGTTAACCCTCCTGGGGATACGCAGTATTTT	CASSLKVNPPGDTQYF
TRBV7-2	.	TRBD2	TRBJ2-3	TGTGCCAGCAGCGTAGAGCGGGACGCCACGCAGTATTTT	CASSVERDATQYF
TRBV30	few	.	TRBJ2-5	TGTGCCTGGAGTGTTGCGACTGTAGCGCAGTACTTC	CAWSVATVAQYF
TRBV5-1	.	.	TRBJ2-1	TGCGCCAGCGGCAATCTTCACAATGAGCAGTTCTTC	CASGNLHNEQFF
TRBV29-1	few	.	TRBJ2-3	TGCAGCGTTGATGCACAGGGACATACGCAGTATTTT	CSVDAQGHTQYF
TRBV28	.	.	TRBJ2-7	TGTGCCAGCAGCTCAGGGGGGGTACGGCAGTACTTC	CASSSGGVRQYF
TRBV6-2/TRBV6-3	.	.	TRBJ2-5	TGTGCCAGCAGTTACTCGAAAATTGCACGGCCGGGGGCCCAGTACTTC	CASSYSKIARPGAQYF
TRBV5-6	few	.	TRBJ2-5	TGTGCCAGCAGCTTCGGTTACCAGAAGACCCAGTACTTC	CASSFGYQKTQYF
TRBV12-3/TRBV12-4	.	.	TRBJ2-5	TGTGCCAGCCGTTCGGGCGGGACGGAGACCCAGTACTTC	CASRSGGTETQYF
TRBV28	once	.	TRBJ1-2	TGTGCCAGCAGTTCTGAGGGAGTTTACTATGGCTACACCTTC	CASSSEGVYYGYTF
TRBV20-1	few	.	TRBJ2-5	TGCAGTGCTGCCACTCGAGAACGGGGCCGAGAGACCCAGTACTTC	CSAATRERGRETQYF
TRBV5-6	few	.	TRBJ2-1	TGTGCCAGCAGCCCGGACGGGGCAAGTAATGAGCAGTTCTTC	CASSPDGASNEQFF
TRBV4-3	.	TRBD2	TRBJ2-3	TGCGCCAGCAGTGACGGGAGGACGCGAGATACGCAGTATTTT	CASSDGRTRDTQYF
TRBV7-2	.	.	TRBJ2-3	TGTGCCAGCAGCTTAGAGGGGGGGGGGACAGATACGCAGTATTTT	CASSLEGGGTDTQYF
TRBV6-5	.	TRBD1	TRBJ2-1	TGTGCCAGCCAGACGGGACAGGGGGACAATGAGCAGTTCTTC	CASQTGQGDNEQFF
TRBV6-2/TRBV6-3	.	.	TRBJ2-7	TGTGCCAGCAGTTACGGTCCCACAGGGAAGCAGCACGAGCAGTACTTC	CASSYGPTGKQHEQYF
TRBV6-6	few	.	TRBJ1-2	TGTGCCAGCAGTTCCCCCGATCGGGGCGAGGGCTACACCTTC	CASSSPDRGEGYTF
TRBV5-1	.	.	TRBJ2-5	TGCGCCAGCAGCCCGGGGGGCCTAGCCTTGGGGGAGACCCAGTACTTC	CASSPGGLALGETQYF
TRBV7-9	few	.	TRBJ2-5	TGTGCCAGCAGCTGGGGACCTGATGGAGATAGGGAGACCCAGTACTTC	CASSWGPDGDRETQYF
TRBV20-1	.	.	TRBJ2-7	TGCAGTGCTAGTGTAACTGGGGGCTACGAGCAGTACTTC	CSASVTGGYEQYF
TRBV20-1	.	.	TRBJ2-7	TGCAGTGCTAGCCCGCCAGGGCCCCCGGGGCAGTACTTC	CSASPPGPPGQYF
TRBV27	few	.	TRBJ2-3	TGTGCCAGCAGAACTAACACAGATACGCAGTATTTT	CASRTNTDTQYF
TRBV18	few	.	TRBJ2-7	TGTGCCAGCTCACCACCGGCCAACTCCTACGAGCAGTACTTC	CASSPPANSYEQYF
TRBV7-2	.	TRBD1	TRBJ2-5	TGTGCCAGCAGCACCCCCCTGACAGGGGCTCAAGGGACCCAGTACTTC	CASSTPLTGAQGTQYF
TRBV3-1	.	.	TRBJ2-4	TGTGCCAGCCACAATCCCCTGGAACCTGAGACTGTAGCCAAAAACATTCAGTACTTC	CASHNPLEPETVAKNIQYF
TRBV12-3/TRBV12-4	many	.	TRBJ2-1	TGTGCCAGCAGTTTGGGAGTTGAGCAGTTCTTC	CASSLGVEQFF
TRBV12-3/TRBV12-4	.	.	TRBJ2-7	TGTGCCAGCAGCAGATTATCGGGGAACTACGAGCAGTACTTC	CASSRLSGNYEQYF
TRBV7-2	few	.	TRBJ2-2	TGTGCCAGCAGCTTGCAACAGGGTCGCGCCGGGGAGCTGTTTTTT	CASSLQQGRAGELFF
TRBV2	.	.	TRBJ2-3	TGTGCCAGCGGGAGGATGACAAGCACAGATACGCAGTATTTT	CASGRMTSTDTQYF
TRBV28	.	.	TRBJ2-7	TGTGCCAGCAGTTTGGGGATGGGGGAGCAGTACTTC	CASSLGMGEQYF